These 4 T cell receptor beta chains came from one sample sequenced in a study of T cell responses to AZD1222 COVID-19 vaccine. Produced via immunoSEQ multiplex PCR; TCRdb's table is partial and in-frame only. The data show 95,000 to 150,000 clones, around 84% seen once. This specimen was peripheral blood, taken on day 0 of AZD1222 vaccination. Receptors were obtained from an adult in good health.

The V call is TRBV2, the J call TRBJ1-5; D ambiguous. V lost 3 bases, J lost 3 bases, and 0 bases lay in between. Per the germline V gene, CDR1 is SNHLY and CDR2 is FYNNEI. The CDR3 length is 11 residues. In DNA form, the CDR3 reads TGTGCCAGCAGTGACAATCAGCCCCAGCATTTT. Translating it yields CASSDNQPQHF.

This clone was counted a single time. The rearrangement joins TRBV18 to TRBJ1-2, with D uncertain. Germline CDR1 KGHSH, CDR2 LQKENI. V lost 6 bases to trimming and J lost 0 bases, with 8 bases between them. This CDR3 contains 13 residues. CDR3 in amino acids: CASSPGANYGYTF. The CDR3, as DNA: TGTGCCAGCTCTCCCGGGGCTAACTATGGCTACACCTTC.

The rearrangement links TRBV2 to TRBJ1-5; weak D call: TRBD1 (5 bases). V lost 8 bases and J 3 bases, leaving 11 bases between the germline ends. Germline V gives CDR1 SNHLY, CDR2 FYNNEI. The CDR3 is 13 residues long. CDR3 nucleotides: TGTGCCAGCGGGGGTTGGGCCAATCAGCCCCAGCATTTT. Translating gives CASGGWANQPQHF.

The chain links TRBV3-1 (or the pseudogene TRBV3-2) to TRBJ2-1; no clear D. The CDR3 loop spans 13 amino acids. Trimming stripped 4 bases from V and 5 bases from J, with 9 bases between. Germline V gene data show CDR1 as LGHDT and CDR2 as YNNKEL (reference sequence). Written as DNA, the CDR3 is TGTGCCAGCAGCCCTTGGGCCCACAATGAGCAGTTCTTC. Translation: CASSPWAHNEQFF.